This TCR beta chain comes out of a study of Graves' ophthalmopathy and Graves' hyperthyroidism. About the research overall: Ophthalmopathy not arising within 18 months of follow-up defined hyperthyroidism as stable.

The V gene's germline CDR1 is SNHLY and CDR2 FYNNEI. V was trimmed by 5 bases and J by 0 bases, leaving 14 bases between them. This CDR3 comprises 16 residues. This clonotype was recorded many times. From RNA, the CDR3 regions of TCR beta chains were amplified and sequenced. Investigators did first-round RT-PCR with HTBI primers, then second-round multiplex PCR. MiXCR, applied by TCRdb to the multiplex PCR reads, yields one record per CDR3 protein. The sample records around 1,200,000 distinct CDR3 sequences, about 36% being singletons. Recruitment covered hyperthyroidism patients aged 18 to 65 whose new diagnosis was of under 2 months' duration. Clinicians diagnosed using symptoms, serum thyroxine, TRAb, thyroid ultrasound and orbital computed tomography.

Sequencing was carried out using peripheral blood or thyroid tissue (not recorded which). The receptor comes from an adult man with Graves' hyperthyroidism. This chain links TRBV2 with TRBJ1-3; D ambiguous. CDR3: CASSLRLLLSGNTIYF. The CDR3 nucleotides are TGTGCCAGCAGTTTACGCCTGCTCCTCTCTGGAAACACCATATATTTT.